This T cell receptor beta chain was captured in a study of cytomegalovirus exposure and HLA in healthy donors. Study overall: Some 77 million unique TCRs from HLA-typed donors were held in an early release of data.

PCR employed 60 Vbeta and 13 Jbeta primers. Repertoires were generated with immunoSEQ multiplex PCR, while TCRdb's copy carries only in-frame clones and drops some. Altogether roughly 68,000 clones are present, 65% to 70% being singletons, with the ten largest covering roughly 22%. This clone was detected many times. Germline loops: CDR1 LNHDA, CDR2 SQIVND (reference sequence). With V trimmed by 6 bases and J by 12 bases, 11 bases remained unmatched. The CDR3 sequence is 14 residues long. The chain uses TRBV19 and TRBJ2-6; 7 bases match TRBD2. The sequence was obtained from a man between 40 and 49 years old in good health and CMV-seropositive. The sequencing input was PBMCs. CDR3: CASSRTGRSSVLTF. In DNA, the CDR3 is TGTGCCAGTAGCCGGACCGGGAGGTCGTCCGTCCTGACTTTC.